This TCR beta chain was identified in a study of T-cell reconstitution after alpha-beta-depleted transplantation in children. This clonotype was detected a few times. This sample's TCRbeta library carried unique molecular identifier barcodes. TCRdb used MiXCR to reprocess the PCR reads, holding one entry per CDR3 protein. The sample lists about 610,000 distinct CDR3 sequences; about 10% were seen once. V lost 2 bases to trimming and J lost 3 bases, with 11 bases between them. CDR1 and CDR2 (germline): SGHTA, FQGNSA. The CDR3 is 15 residues long. The input for sequencing was PBMCs from the stem cell graft donor, taken from the stem cell graft. The receptor's source is a human donor who donated a stem cell graft to a child with acute myeloid leukemia. This rearrangement joins TRBV7-2 to TRBJ2-4; D is unresolved. The CDR3 DNA reads TGTGCCAGCAGCTTATTGGGCAGAGACAAAAACATTCAGTACTTC. It translates to CASSLLGRDKNIQYF.